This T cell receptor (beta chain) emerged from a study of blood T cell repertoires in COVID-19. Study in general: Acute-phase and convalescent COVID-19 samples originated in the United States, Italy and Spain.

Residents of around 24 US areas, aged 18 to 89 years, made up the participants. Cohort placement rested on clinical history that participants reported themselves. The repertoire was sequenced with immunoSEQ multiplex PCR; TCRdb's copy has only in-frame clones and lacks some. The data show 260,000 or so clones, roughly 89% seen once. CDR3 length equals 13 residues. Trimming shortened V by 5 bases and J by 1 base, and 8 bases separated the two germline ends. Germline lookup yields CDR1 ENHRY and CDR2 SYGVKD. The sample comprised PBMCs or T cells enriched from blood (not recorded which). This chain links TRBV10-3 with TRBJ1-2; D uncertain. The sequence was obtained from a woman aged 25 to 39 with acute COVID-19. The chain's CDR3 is CAISLQDNYGYTF. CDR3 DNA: TGTGCCATCAGTCTCCAGGATAACTATGGCTACACCTTC.